This TCR beta chain was identified during a study of T cell changes during pregnancy in multiple sclerosis. This CDR3 has 13 amino acids. Germline CDR1 is GTSNPN and CDR2 is SVGIG (reference sequence). V lost 3 bases, J lost 8 bases, and 13 bases lay in between. Here immunoSEQ multiplex PCR was the method, and the copy in TCRdb shows in-frame clones only, minus some. Seen here are 70,000 to 75,000 clones, less than 90% observed once, and the top ten hold less than 4%. Here the sequenced sample was peripheral blood, taken before pregnancy. The rearrangement joins TRBV30 to TRBJ2-2; TRBD1 might be the D (5 bases). The origin of this receptor is a female donor with multiple sclerosis, enrolled in a pregnancy study. CDR3 protein: CAWSRPAGGELFF. CDR3 coding DNA: TGTGCCTGGAGCAGACCCGCAGGGGGGGAGCTGTTTTTT. The variable domain in full, with the rest retrieved from reference TRBV30 and TRBJ2-2, is SQTIHQWPATLVQPVGSPLSLECTVEGTSNPNLYWYRQAAGRGLQLLFYSVGIGQISSEVPQNLSASRPQDRQFILSSKKLLLSDSGFYLCAWSRPAGGELFFGEGSRLTVL.